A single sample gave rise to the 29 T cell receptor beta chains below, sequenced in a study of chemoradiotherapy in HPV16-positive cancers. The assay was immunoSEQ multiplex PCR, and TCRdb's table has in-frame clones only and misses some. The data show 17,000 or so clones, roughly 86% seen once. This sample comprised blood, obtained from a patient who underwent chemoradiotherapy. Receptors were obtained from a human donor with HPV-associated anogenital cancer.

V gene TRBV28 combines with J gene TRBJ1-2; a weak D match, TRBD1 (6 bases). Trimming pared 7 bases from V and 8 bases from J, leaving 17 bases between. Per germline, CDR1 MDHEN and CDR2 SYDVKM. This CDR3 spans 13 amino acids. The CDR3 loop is CASTPGGGSGYTF. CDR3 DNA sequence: TGTGCCAGCACCCCCGGCGGGGGCAGCGGCTACACCTTC.

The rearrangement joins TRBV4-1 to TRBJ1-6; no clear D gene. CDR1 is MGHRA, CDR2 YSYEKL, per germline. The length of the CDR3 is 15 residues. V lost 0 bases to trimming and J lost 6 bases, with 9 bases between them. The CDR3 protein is CASSQEADPNSPLHF. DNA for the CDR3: TGCGCCAGCAGCCAAGAGGCGGACCCTAATTCACCCCTCCACTTT.

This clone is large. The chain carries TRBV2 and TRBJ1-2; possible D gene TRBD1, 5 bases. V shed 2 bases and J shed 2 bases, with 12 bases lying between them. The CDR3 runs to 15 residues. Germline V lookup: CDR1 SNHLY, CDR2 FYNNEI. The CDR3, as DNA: TGTGCCAGCAGTGAAACAGGTATTGGAAACTATGGCTACACCTTC. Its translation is CASSETGIGNYGYTF.

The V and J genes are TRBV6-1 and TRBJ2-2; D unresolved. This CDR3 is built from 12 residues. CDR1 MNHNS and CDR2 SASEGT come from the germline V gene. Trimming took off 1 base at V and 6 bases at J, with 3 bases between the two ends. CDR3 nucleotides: TGTGCCAGCAGTGAAGGATCCGGGGAGCTGTTTTTT. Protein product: CASSEGSGELFF.

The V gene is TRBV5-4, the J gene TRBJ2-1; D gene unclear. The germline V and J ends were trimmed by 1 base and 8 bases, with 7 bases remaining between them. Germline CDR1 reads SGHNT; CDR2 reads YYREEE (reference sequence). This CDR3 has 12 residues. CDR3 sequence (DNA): TGTGCCAGCAGCTTGTTCGGGTATGAGCAGTTCTTC. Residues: CASSLFGYEQFF.

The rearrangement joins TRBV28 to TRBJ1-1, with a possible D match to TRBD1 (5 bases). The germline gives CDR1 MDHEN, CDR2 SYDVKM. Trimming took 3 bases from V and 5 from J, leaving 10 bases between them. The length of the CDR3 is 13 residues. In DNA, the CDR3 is TGTGCCAGCAGTTTCGGGGGAGGAACTGAAGCTTTCTTT. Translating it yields CASSFGGGTEAFF.

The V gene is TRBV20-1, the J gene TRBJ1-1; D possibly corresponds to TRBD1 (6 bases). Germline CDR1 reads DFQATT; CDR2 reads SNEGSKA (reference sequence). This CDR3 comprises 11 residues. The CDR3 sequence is CSVVGGPRAFF. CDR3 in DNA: TGCAGCGTGGTTGGGGGCCCGAGAGCTTTCTTT.

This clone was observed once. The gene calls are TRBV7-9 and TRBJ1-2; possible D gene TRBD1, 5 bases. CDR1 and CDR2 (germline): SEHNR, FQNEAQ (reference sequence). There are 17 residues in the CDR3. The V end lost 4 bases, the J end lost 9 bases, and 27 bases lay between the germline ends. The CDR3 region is CASSSGGGAGMSASYTF. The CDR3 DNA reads TGTGCCAGCAGCTCCGGGGGTGGGGCAGGGATGTCTGCAAGCTACACCTTC.

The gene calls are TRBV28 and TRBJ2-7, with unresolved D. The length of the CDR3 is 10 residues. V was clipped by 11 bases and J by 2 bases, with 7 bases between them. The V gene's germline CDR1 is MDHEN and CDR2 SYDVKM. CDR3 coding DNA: TGTGCCTCCGGAACCTACGAGCAGTACTTC. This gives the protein CASGTYEQYF. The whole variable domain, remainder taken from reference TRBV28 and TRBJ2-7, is DVKVTQSSRYLVKRTGEKVFLECVQDMDHENMFWYRQDPGLGLRLIYFSYDVKMKEKGDIPEGYSVSREKKERFSLILESASTNQTSMYLCASGTYEQYFGPGTRLTVT.

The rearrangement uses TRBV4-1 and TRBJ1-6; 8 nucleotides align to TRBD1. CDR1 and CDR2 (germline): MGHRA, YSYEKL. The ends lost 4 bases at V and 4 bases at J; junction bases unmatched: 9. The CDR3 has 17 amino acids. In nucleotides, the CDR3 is TGCGCCAGCAGCCGGGACAGGCCTAACCGTTATAATTCACCCCTCCACTTT. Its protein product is CASSRDRPNRYNSPLHF.

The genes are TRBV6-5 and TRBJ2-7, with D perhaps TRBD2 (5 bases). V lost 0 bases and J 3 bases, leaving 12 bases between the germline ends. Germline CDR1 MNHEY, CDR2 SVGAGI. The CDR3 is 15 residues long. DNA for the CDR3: TGTGCCAGCAGTTACTCCCCGGACCGGGGCTACGAGCAGTACTTC. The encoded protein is CASSYSPDRGYEQYF.

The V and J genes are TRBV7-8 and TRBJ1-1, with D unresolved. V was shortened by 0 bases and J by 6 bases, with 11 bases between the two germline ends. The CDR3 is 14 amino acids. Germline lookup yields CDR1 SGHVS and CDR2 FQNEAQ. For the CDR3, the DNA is TGTGCCAGCAGCTTAGCGACATGGTCATCTGAAGCTTTCTTT. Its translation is CASSLATWSSEAFF.

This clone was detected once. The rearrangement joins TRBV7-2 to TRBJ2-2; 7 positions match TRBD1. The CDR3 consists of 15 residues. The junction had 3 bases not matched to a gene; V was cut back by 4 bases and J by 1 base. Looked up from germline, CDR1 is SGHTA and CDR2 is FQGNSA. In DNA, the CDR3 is TGTGCCAGCAGCTCATACAGGGGGAACACCGGGGAGCTGTTTTTT. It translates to CASSSYRGNTGELFF.

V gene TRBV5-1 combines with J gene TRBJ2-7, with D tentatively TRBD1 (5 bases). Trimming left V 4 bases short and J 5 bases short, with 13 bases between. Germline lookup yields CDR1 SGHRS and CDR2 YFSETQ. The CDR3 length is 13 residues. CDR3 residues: CASSQGVRNEQYF. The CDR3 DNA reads TGCGCCAGCAGCCAAGGGGTAAGGAACGAGCAGTACTTC.

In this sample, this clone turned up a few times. CDR3 loop: CASRGWVGGKNTEAFF. As DNA, the CDR3 is TGTGCCAGCAGGGGGTGGGTAGGGGGAAAGAACACTGAAGCTTTCTTT. V gene TRBV28 combines with J gene TRBJ1-1; D might be TRBD1 (6 bases). Trimming cost V 6 bases and J 1 base, with 18 bases left between them. Germline V gene data show CDR1 as MDHEN and CDR2 as SYDVKM. The CDR3 is 16 residues long.

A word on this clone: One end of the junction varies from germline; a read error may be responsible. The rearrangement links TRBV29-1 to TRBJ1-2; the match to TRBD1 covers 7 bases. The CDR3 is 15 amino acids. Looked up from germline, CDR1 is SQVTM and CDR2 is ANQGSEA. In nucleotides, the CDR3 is TGCAGCGTTGAAGTGGAACAGGGGAAGGGGTATGGCTGCACCTTC. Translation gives CSVEVEQGKGYGCTF.

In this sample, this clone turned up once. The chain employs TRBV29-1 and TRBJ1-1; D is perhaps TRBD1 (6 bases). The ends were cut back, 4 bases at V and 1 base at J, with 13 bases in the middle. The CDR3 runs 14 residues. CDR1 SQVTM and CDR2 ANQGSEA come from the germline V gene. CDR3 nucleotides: TGCAGCGTTGGAGGACAGCGTAAGAACACTGAAGCTTTCTTT. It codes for CSVGGQRKNTEAFF.

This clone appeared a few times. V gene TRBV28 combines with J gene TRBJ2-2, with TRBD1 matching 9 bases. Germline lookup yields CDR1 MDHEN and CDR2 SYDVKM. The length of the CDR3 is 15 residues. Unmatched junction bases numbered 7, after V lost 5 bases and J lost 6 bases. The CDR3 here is CASSLTGGSSGELFF. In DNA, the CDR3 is TGTGCCAGCAGTCTCACAGGGGGCTCCTCCGGGGAGCTGTTTTTT. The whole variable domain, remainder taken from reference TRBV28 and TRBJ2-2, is DVKVTQSSRYLVKRTGEKVFLECVQDMDHENMFWYRQDPGLGLRLIYFSYDVKMKEKGDIPEGYSVSREKKERFSLILESASTNQTSMYLCASSLTGGSSGELFFGEGSRLTVL.

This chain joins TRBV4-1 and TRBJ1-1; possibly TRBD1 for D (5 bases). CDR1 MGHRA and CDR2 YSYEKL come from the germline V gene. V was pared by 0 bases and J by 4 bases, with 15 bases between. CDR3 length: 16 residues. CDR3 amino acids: CASSQDNQGGVTEAFF. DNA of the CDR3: TGCGCCAGCAGCCAAGATAACCAGGGTGGGGTCACTGAAGCTTTCTTT.

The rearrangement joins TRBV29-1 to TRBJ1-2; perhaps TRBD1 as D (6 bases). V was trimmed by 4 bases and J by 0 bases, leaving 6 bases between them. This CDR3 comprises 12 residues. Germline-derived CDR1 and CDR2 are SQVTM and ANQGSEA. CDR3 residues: CSVGQANYGYTF. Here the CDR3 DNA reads TGCAGCGTTGGACAGGCTAACTATGGCTACACCTTC.

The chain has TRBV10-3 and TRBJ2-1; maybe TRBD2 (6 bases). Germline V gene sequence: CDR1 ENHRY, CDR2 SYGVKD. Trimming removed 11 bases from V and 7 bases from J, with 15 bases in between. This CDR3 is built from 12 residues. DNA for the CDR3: TGTGCCTTACGGGGGTCCGAAAATGAGCAGTTCTTC. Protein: CALRGSENEQFF.

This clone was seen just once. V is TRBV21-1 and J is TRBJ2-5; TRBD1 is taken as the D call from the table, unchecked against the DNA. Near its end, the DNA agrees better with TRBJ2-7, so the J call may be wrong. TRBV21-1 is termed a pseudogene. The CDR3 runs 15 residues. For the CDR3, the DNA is TGTGCCAGCAGCGCCCGGACAGGGGGCGGGTACGAGCAGTACTTC. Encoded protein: CASSARTGGGYEQYF.

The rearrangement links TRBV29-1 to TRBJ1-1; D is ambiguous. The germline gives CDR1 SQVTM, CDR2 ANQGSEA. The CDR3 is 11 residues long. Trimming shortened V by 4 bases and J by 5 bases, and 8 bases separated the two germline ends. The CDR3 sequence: CSVVGGTEAFF. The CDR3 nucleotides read TGCAGCGTTGTGGGAGGAACTGAAGCTTTCTTT.

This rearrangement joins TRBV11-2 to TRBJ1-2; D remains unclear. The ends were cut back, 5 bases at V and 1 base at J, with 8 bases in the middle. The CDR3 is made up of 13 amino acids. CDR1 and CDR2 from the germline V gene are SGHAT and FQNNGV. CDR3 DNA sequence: TGTGCCAGCAGCCAAGGTCTTAACTATGGCTACACCTTC. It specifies CASSQGLNYGYTF.

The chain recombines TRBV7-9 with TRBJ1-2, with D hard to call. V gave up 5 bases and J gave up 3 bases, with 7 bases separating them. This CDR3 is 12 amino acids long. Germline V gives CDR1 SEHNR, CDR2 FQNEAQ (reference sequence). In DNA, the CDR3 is TGTGCCAGCAGCCTCCAGGACTATGGCTACACCTTC. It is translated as CASSLQDYGYTF.

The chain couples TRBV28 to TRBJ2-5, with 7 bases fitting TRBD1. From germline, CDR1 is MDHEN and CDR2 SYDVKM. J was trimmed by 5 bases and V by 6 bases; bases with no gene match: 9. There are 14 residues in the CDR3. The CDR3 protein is CASRPGTEEETQYF. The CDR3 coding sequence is TGTGCCAGCAGGCCCGGGACAGAGGAGGAGACCCAGTACTTC.

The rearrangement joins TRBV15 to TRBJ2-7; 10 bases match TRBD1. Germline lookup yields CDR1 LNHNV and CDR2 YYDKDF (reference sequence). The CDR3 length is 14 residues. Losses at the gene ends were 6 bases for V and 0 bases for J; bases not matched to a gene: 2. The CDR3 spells CATRRTGGSYEQYF. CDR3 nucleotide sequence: TGTGCCACCAGGAGGACAGGGGGCTCCTACGAGCAGTACTTC.

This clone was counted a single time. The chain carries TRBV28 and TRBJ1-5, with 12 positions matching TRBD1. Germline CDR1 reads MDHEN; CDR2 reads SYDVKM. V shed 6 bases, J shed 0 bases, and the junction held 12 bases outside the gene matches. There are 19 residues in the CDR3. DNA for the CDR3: TGTGCCAGCAGCCGACTGAGGGACAGGGGGCCTCGTAGCAATCAGCCCCAGCATTTT. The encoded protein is CASSRLRDRGPRSNQPQHF.

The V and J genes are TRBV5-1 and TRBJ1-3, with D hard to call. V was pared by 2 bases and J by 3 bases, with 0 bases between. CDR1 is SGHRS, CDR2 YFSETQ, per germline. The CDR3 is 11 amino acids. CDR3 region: CASSFGNTIYF. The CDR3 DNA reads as TGCGCCAGCAGCTTTGGAAACACCATATATTTT.